The following is a T cell receptor beta chain sequence with its context. Here immunoSEQ multiplex PCR was the method, and the copy in TCRdb shows in-frame clones only, minus some. The repertoire holds some 30,000 clones, with 85% to 95% as singletons. The data originate from a study of T cells in localized non-small cell lung cancer. The specimen comprised peripheral blood, sampled before any cancer treatment. The TCR originated in a woman aged 35-70 years with stage I lung adenocarcinoma.

CDR3 residues: CASSSNSLADARDEQYF. Here the CDR3 DNA reads TGTGCCAGCAGCTCCAACTCACTAGCGGATGCTCGGGACGAGCAGTACTTC. The gene calls are TRBV7-9 and TRBJ2-7, with 8 bases fitting TRBD2. CDR1 is SEHNR and CDR2 is FQNEAQ in the germline V gene (reference sequence). The CDR3 sequence is 17 residues long. With 4 bases clipped from V and 5 bases from J, the junction kept 16 bases outside the gene matches. Full variable domain (rest looked up from reference TRBV7-9 and TRBJ2-7): DTGVSQNPRHKITKRGQNVTFRCDPISEHNRLYWYRQTLGQGPEFLTYFQNEAQLEKSRLLSDRFSAERPKGSFSTLEIQRTEQGDSAMYLCASSSNSLADARDEQYFGPGTRLTVT.